The present entry profiles one T cell receptor beta chain with its context. The target antigen is unknown. The PCR made use of 60 Vbeta and 13 Jbeta primers. Data came from immunoSEQ multiplex PCR; TCRdb stores just in-frame clones and leaves some out. The sample lists around 200,000 clones; almost 80% were seen once. These data are taken from a study of cytomegalovirus exposure and HLA in healthy donors. Study summary: Earlier, 180 million or so T cells were analyzed, and 117 million unique TCR beta sequences were found among them.

Study-level points and caveats: Fewer than 20,000 TCR beta sequences were associated with HLA alleles at 0.05 false discovery rate in a later analysis. Reportedly, TCR beta sequences accurately predicted HLA-A and HLA-B alleles in most subjects.

CDR1 and CDR2 from the germline V gene are SGHRS and YFSETQ. This CDR3 has 14 residues. V shed 5 bases and J shed 1 base, with 12 bases lying between them. Material: PBMCs. The chain carries TRBV5-1 and TRBJ1-1; D might be TRBD1 (6 bases). The receptor was derived from a woman in her late teens or twenties in good health and CMV-seronegative. CDR3 nucleotide sequence: TGCGCCAGCAGTGAAGGGGGGGGGAACACTGAAGCTTTCTTT. It is translated as CASSEGGGNTEAFF.